Below are 4 T cell receptor beta chains sequenced from a single sample in a study of Graves' ophthalmopathy and Graves' hyperthyroidism. Amplification from RNA transcripts yielded the TCR beta CDR3 regions. RT-PCR was first run with HTBI primers, then multiplex PCR in a second round. TCRdb itself ran the multiplex PCR reads through MiXCR, one entry per CDR3 protein. Of 260,000 or so distinct CDR3 sequences in the sample, around 50% were seen once. Sequencing input: peripheral blood. The receptors were sampled from an adult man with Graves' ophthalmopathy.

The chain carries TRBV2 and TRBJ1-1, with TRBD1 matching 8 bases. Trimming took 3 bases from V and 3 from J; bases not matched to a gene: 6. This CDR3 region has 15 residues. The germline CDR1 and CDR2 sequences are SNHLY and FYNNEI. The CDR3 protein is CASSETGEEDTEAFF. DNA of the CDR3: TGTGCCAGCAGTGAGACAGGGGAGGAGGACACTGAAGCTTTCTTT.

The chain carries TRBV5-6 and TRBJ2-7; D may be TRBD2 (5 bases). CDR3 length equals 16 residues. The germline V and J ends were trimmed by 2 bases and 0 bases, with 15 bases remaining between them. The germline V gene encodes CDR1 SGHDT and CDR2 YYEEEE. CDR3 amino acids: CASSLGVSGNSYEQYF. The CDR3 nucleotides read TGTGCCAGCAGCTTAGGCGTAAGCGGAAACTCCTACGAGCAGTACTTC.

This chain links TRBV7-3 with TRBJ2-5; D perhaps matches TRBD1 (5 bases). The CDR3 runs 14 residues. The germline CDR1 and CDR2 sequences are SGHTA and FQGTGA. Trimming removed 4 bases at V and 3 bases at J, with 12 bases between. In nucleotides, the CDR3 is TGTGCCAGCAGCTCCTTCCAGGGAAAAGAGACCCAGTACTTC. Translation gives CASSSFQGKETQYF.

This rearrangement joins TRBV9 to TRBJ1-2; 7 positions agree with TRBD1. Trimming at V came to 5 bases and at J to 2 bases, leaving 3 bases not matched to a gene. The CDR3 length is 13 residues. Per germline, CDR1 SGDLS and CDR2 YYNGEE. DNA of the CDR3: TGTGCCAGCAGACCGACAGGGAACTATGGCTACACCTTC. Its protein is CASRPTGNYGYTF.